The 31 T cell receptor beta chains below were found in one sample sequenced in a study of shared clonotypes between healthy human individuals. TCRdb's table, derived via immunoSEQ multiplex PCR, lists solely in-frame clones and lacks some. The sample includes roughly 2,500,000 clones, under 95% seen only once; the top ten take approximately 0.36%. The sequenced material came from naive CD4+ T cells from PBMCs. The subset denotes: CD45RA+ positively selected. These TCRs come from a man aged 18 to 35 in good health. Some clones in this sample may be carry-over from other donors' samples.

The V gene is TRBV11-2, the J gene TRBJ1-3; the D is unclear. Germline V gives CDR1 SGHAT, CDR2 FQNNGV. CDR3 length: 13 amino acids. Deletions cut 5 bases from V and 7 bases from J, with 12 bases between. CDR3 loop: CASSGPGRNTIYF. The CDR3 DNA reads as TGTGCCAGCAGCGGTCCGGGCCGGAACACCATATATTTT. Drawing the rest from reference TRBV11-2 and TRBJ1-3, the complete variable domain is EAGVAQSPRYKIIEKRQSVAFWCNPISGHATLYWYQQILGQGPKLLIQFQNNGVVDDSQLPKDRFSAERLKGVDSTLKIQPAKLEDSAVYLCASSGPGRNTIYFGEGSWLTVV.

The rearrangement joins TRBV4-1 to TRBJ2-7; tentatively, D is TRBD1 (7 bases). The germline gives CDR1 MGHRA, CDR2 YSYEKL. The V end lost 3 bases, the J end lost 3 bases, and 12 bases lay between the germline ends. CDR3 length: 14 residues. The CDR3 nucleotides are TGCGCCAGCAGCCACGCAGGGGGAGGCTACGAGCAGTACTTC. It translates to CASSHAGGGYEQYF.

This chain connects TRBV29-1 to TRBJ1-1; TRBD1 might be the D (5 bases). This CDR3 comprises 15 residues. The germline CDR1 and CDR2 sequences are SQVTM and ANQGSEA. V lost 2 bases, J lost 1 base, and 14 bases lay in between. The CDR3 sequence: CSVEPMRGPNTEAFF. In DNA, the CDR3 is TGCAGCGTTGAACCTATGCGGGGCCCGAACACTGAAGCTTTCTTT.

The chain links TRBV4-3 to TRBJ2-1, with 8 bases aligning to TRBD2. The CDR3 runs to 16 residues. Trimming at V came to 0 bases and at J to 9 bases, leaving 10 bases not matched to a gene. Looked up from germline, CDR1 is LGHNA and CDR2 is YSLEER. The CDR3 region is CASSQEWLAGGGEQFF. In nucleotides, the CDR3 is TGCGCCAGCAGCCAAGAGTGGCTAGCGGGCGGAGGTGAGCAGTTCTTC.

V usage is TRBV19 and J usage is TRBJ1-5; 7 positions match TRBD1. The CDR3 runs 14 residues. Germline V lookup: CDR1 LNHDA, CDR2 SQIVND (reference sequence). V lost 6 bases, J lost 6 bases, and 8 bases stayed unmatched. The CDR3 DNA is TGTGCCAGTAGCCTAGGGGGCCGGGGTCAGCCCCAGCATTTT. It specifies CASSLGGRGQPQHF. Full variable domain (outside the CDR3, taken from reference TRBV19 and TRBJ1-5): DGGITQSPKYLFRKEGQNVTLSCEQNLNHDAMYWYRQDPGQGLRLIYYSQIVNDFQKGDIAEGYSVSREKKESFPLTVTSAQKNPTAFYLCASSLGGRGQPQHFGDGTRLSIL.

V usage is TRBV7-9 and J usage is TRBJ1-2; TRBD1 matches 7 bases. The ends lost 2 bases at V and 8 bases at J; junction bases unmatched: 8. Germline lookup yields CDR1 SEHNR and CDR2 FQNEAQ (reference sequence). The CDR3 is 14 amino acids. CDR3 loop: CASSLPHGTAGYTF. The CDR3 DNA reads TGTGCCAGCAGCTTACCGCACGGGACAGCCGGCTACACCTTC.

The J gene is TRBJ2-1, the V gene TRBV4-2, with 7 bases matching TRBD2. The CDR3 totals 15 residues. The J segment lost 3 bases and the V segment lost 7 bases, leaving 9 bases of the junction unmatched. Germline CDR1 is LGHNA and CDR2 is YNFKEQ. CDR3 sequence: CASTLVLADYNEQFF. CDR3 DNA: TGTGCCAGCACTTTGGTTCTAGCGGACTACAATGAGCAGTTCTTC.

In the case of this clone: The sample has other DNA sequences that encode this CDR3 too. The V gene is TRBV5-4, the J gene TRBJ2-5, with D maybe TRBD2 (5 bases). Deletions cut 1 base from V and 1 base from J, with 8 bases between. Germline CDR1 reads SGHNT; CDR2 reads YYREEE (reference sequence). This CDR3 spans 14 amino acids. The CDR3 nucleotides read TGTGCCAGCAGCTTGCCGGGATTCCAAGAGACCCAGTACTTC. It specifies CASSLPGFQETQYF.

The rearrangement uses TRBV9 and TRBJ2-1; D gene unclear. The CDR3 is 13 amino acids. Trimming removed 4 bases from V and 6 bases from J, with 11 bases in between. CDR1 and CDR2 from the germline V gene are SGDLS and YYNGEE. The CDR3 DNA follows: TGTGCCAGCAGCCCTACCCCCGTCAATGAGCAGTTCTTC. Translation: CASSPTPVNEQFF.

The CDR3 DNA follows: TGTGCCAGCAGCCCGGGACTAGCGGGAGTGGATGTGCAGTACTTC. This codes for CASSPGLAGVDVQYF. J is TRBJ2-7 and V is TRBV5-4; 14 bases are shared with TRBD2. V was clipped by 4 bases and J by 9 bases; unmatched bases: 9. Germline V lookup: CDR1 SGHNT, CDR2 YYREEE (reference sequence). This CDR3 region has 15 residues.

The chain uses TRBV7-2 and TRBJ1-2, with D perhaps matching TRBD1 (5 bases). Germline V gene lookup returns CDR1 SGHTA and CDR2 FQGNSA. V was cut by 10 bases and J by 5 bases, with 20 bases left in between. This CDR3 region has 14 residues. The CDR3 is CATRRDAILYGYTF. DNA of the CDR3: TGTGCCACCCGTAGGGACGCGATCCTGTATGGCTACACCTTC.

This chain connects TRBV15 to TRBJ2-3; 10 bases match TRBD1. V shed 0 bases, J shed 2 bases, and the junction held 8 bases outside the gene matches. Germline lookup yields CDR1 LNHNV and CDR2 YYDKDF (reference sequence). This CDR3 region has 18 residues. In DNA form, the CDR3 reads TGTGCCACCAGCAGAGATACCCAGGGACAGGGGAACACAGATACGCAGTATTTT. Translation: CATSRDTQGQGNTDTQYF.

This chain connects TRBV7-3 to TRBJ2-1; TRBD2 agrees at 11 bases. The V and J ends lost 5 bases and 4 bases, in that order; junction bases with no gene match: 4. The CDR3 covers 15 residues. In germline, CDR1 is SGHTA, CDR2 FQGTGA. The CDR3 DNA reads as TGTGCCAGCAGCCCTAGCGGGAGGACGTACAATGAGCAGTTCTTC. Its protein is CASSPSGRTYNEQFF.

J is TRBJ2-3 and V is TRBV6-6, with 10 bases that match TRBD2. The CDR3 runs to 16 residues. Germline CDR1 MNHNY, CDR2 SVGAGI (reference sequence). Unmatched junction bases numbered 11, after V lost 5 bases and J lost 6 bases. CDR3 coding DNA: TGTGCCAGCAGTCCAAAGGGACTAGCGTACGCCGATACGCAGTATTTT. Its translation: CASSPKGLAYADTQYF.

V usage is TRBV5-1 and J usage is TRBJ2-7, with TRBD2 identical over 8 bases. V lost 0 bases and J lost 4; bases outside the gene matches: 12. Germline assignment: CDR1 SGHRS and CDR2 YFSETQ. The CDR3 extends over 17 amino acids. Here the CDR3 DNA reads TGCGCCAGCAGCTTGGGGCCTCGAGGTAGCGGGAAGTACGAGCAGTACTTC. Translated, it gives CASSLGPRGSGKYEQYF.

The V and J genes are TRBV2 and TRBJ1-2; D is perhaps TRBD1 (6 bases). The CDR3 covers 12 residues. V lost 9 bases and J 4 bases, leaving 12 bases between the germline ends. Germline values: CDR1 SNHLY, CDR2 FYNNEI. CDR3 sequence reads: CASDRSRYGYTF. CDR3 in DNA: TGTGCCAGTGACAGGTCCCGCTATGGCTACACCTTC.

This chain links TRBV28 with TRBJ1-4; possibly TRBD1 for D (6 bases). This CDR3 is built from 18 residues. Germline CDR1 reads MDHEN; CDR2 reads SYDVKM. V was pared by 4 bases and J by 8 bases, with 26 bases between. Written as DNA, the CDR3 is TGTGCCAGCAGTTCCCCTGGGGCGCCGGGGGCCCTGGGGGAAAAACTGTTTTTT. Amino acids: CASSSPGAPGALGEKLFF. Based on the CDR3 plus reference TRBV28 and TRBJ1-4, the full variable domain is DVKVTQSSRYLVKRTGEKVFLECVQDMDHENMFWYRQDPGLGLRLIYFSYDVKMKEKGDIPEGYSVSREKKERFSLILESASTNQTSMYLCASSSPGAPGALGEKLFFGSGTQLSVL.

This clone was observed a handful of times. The gene calls are TRBV19 and TRBJ1-2; no firm D call. Trimming cost V 5 bases and J 3 bases, with 16 bases left between them. Germline V gene data show CDR1 as LNHDA and CDR2 as SQIVND (reference sequence). The CDR3 is 15 amino acids. The CDR3 DNA follows: TGTGCCAGTAGTCTGGGGTGGGGAGGTGACTATGGCTACACCTTC. Amino acids: CASSLGWGGDYGYTF.

The CDR3, as DNA: TGCGCCAGCAGCTTGAGGACAGGGTCCTACGAGCAGTACTTC. This encodes CASSLRTGSYEQYF. This chain links TRBV5-1 with TRBJ2-7; the match to TRBD1 covers 8 bases. CDR1 is SGHRS, CDR2 YFSETQ, per germline. Germline trimming cut 1 base from V and 1 base from J; bases unmatched to any gene: 1. The CDR3 length is 14 residues.

The J gene is TRBJ2-7, the V gene TRBV6-6; 7 bases are shared with TRBD2. The junction had 8 bases not matched to a gene; V was cut back by 0 bases and J by 6 bases. The germline gives CDR1 MNHNY, CDR2 SVGAGI (reference sequence). The CDR3 spans 15 residues. The chain's CDR3 is CASSYSGGLLGEQYF. The CDR3 bases are TGTGCCAGCAGTTACTCGGGGGGACTACTGGGCGAGCAGTACTTC.

J is TRBJ2-1 and V is TRBV6-6, with D perhaps TRBD1 (6 bases). The CDR3 has 13 amino acids. V lost 7 bases, J lost 10 bases, and 17 bases lay in between. The germline CDR1 and CDR2 sequences are MNHNY and SVGAGI (reference sequence). CDR3 loop: CASNPDRFGEQFF. DNA of the CDR3: TGTGCCAGCAACCCCGACAGGTTCGGAGAGCAGTTCTTC.

This chain uses TRBV19 with TRBJ2-1; tentative D call: TRBD2 (5 bases). CDR3 length equals 14 residues. CDR1 is LNHDA, CDR2 SQIVND, per germline (reference sequence). Trimming took off 6 bases at V and 10 bases at J, with 19 bases between the two ends. The CDR3 here is CASSKTTLGGEQFF. The DNA for the CDR3 is TGTGCCAGTAGCAAAACGACCCTAGGAGGAGAGCAGTTCTTC.

As regards this clone: The identical CDR3 is also encoded by other nucleotide sequences in the sample. This chain uses TRBV9 with TRBJ2-1; 9 nucleotides agree with TRBD2. Germline V gene lookup returns CDR1 SGDLS and CDR2 YYNGEE. CDR3 size: 15 residues. V was clipped by 5 bases and J by 3 bases; unmatched bases: 6. CDR3 DNA: TGTGCCAGCAGTAGAACTAGCGGGTTCTACAATGAGCAGTTCTTC. It codes for CASSRTSGFYNEQFF.

The CDR3 DNA follows: TGTGCCAGCAGCCCCGCTAGCACTGTCGATACGCAGTATTTT. Residues: CASSPASTVDTQYF. The chain joins TRBV7-2 to TRBJ2-3, with a tentative D call TRBD2 (5 bases). Germline V CDR1 and CDR2: SGHTA, FQGNSA. Trimming pared 5 bases from V and 6 bases from J, leaving 15 bases between. This CDR3 spans 14 amino acids.

This clone was observed once. Other DNA sequences of this sample code for an identical CDR3. The gene calls are TRBV5-4 and TRBJ2-1; 12 nucleotides agree with TRBD2. The CDR3 spans 15 residues. V lost 1 base to trimming and J lost 4 bases; unmatched junction nucleotides: 0. Germline CDR1 and CDR2: SGHNT and YYREEE (reference sequence). The chain's CDR3 is CASSLTSGGYNEQFF. The CDR3 DNA reads TGTGCCAGCAGCTTGACTAGCGGGGGGTACAATGAGCAGTTCTTC.

Remarks on this clone: Its ends do not fully match the called genes, so a read error is possible. This sequence joins TRBV7-2 and TRBJ2-6, with 12 bases matching TRBD2. Germline assignment: CDR1 SGHTA and CDR2 FQGNSA. The CDR3 length is 18 residues. CDR3 nucleotides: TGTGCCAGCAGCCTAGCGGGAGGGCATGGGTCTGGGGCCAACGTCCTGACTTTC. This gives the protein CASSLAGGHGSGANVLTF.

The chain links TRBV11-1 to TRBJ2-1; D ambiguous. Germline lookup yields CDR1 SGHAT and CDR2 FQDESV (reference sequence). Trimming took off 3 bases at V and 7 bases at J, with 10 bases between the two ends. The CDR3 is 13 residues long. The CDR3, as DNA: TGTGCCAGCAGCTTCGCCCCGGGTAATGAGCAGTTCTTC. Translating it yields CASSFAPGNEQFF.

V is TRBV19 and J is TRBJ1-5; 7 bases match TRBD1. CDR3 length: 18 amino acids. V shed 6 bases, J shed 0 bases, and the junction held 14 bases outside the gene matches. Looked up from germline, CDR1 is LNHDA and CDR2 is SQIVND (reference sequence). CDR3 in amino acids: CASRKGQRTDYSNQPQHF. The CDR3 coding sequence is TGTGCCAGTAGGAAGGGACAGAGAACCGATTATAGCAATCAGCCCCAGCATTTT.

This rearrangement joins TRBV29-1 to TRBJ2-7; 12 nucleotides agree with TRBD2. The V and J ends lost 6 bases and 3 bases, in that order; junction bases with no gene match: 27. Germline values: CDR1 SQVTM, CDR2 ANQGSEA. The CDR3 runs 21 residues. The chain's CDR3 is CSVKGQGDWTSGNPSYYEQYF. CDR3 DNA sequence: TGCAGCGTGAAAGGGCAGGGAGATTGGACTAGCGGGAACCCCTCCTACTACGAGCAGTACTTC.

The genes are TRBV12-5 and TRBJ1-3; D not resolved. Germline CDR1 is LGHNT and CDR2 is FRNRAP. This CDR3 is built from 16 residues. V lost 2 bases, J lost 8 bases, and 19 bases lay in between. CDR3: CASGLTSGPISDTIYF. CDR3 DNA: TGTGCTAGTGGTTTGACGTCCGGGCCCATCAGCGACACCATATATTTT.

The V gene is TRBV2, the J gene TRBJ1-5; D is perhaps TRBD1 (6 bases). The CDR3 totals 16 residues. The V and J ends lost 6 bases and 4 bases respectively, with 19 bases between them. Germline CDR1 SNHLY, CDR2 FYNNEI. CDR3 bases: TGTGCCAGCAGCAGGTTTCCGGGGGCGGCGAATCAGCCCCAGCATTTT. Protein product: CASSRFPGAANQPQHF.